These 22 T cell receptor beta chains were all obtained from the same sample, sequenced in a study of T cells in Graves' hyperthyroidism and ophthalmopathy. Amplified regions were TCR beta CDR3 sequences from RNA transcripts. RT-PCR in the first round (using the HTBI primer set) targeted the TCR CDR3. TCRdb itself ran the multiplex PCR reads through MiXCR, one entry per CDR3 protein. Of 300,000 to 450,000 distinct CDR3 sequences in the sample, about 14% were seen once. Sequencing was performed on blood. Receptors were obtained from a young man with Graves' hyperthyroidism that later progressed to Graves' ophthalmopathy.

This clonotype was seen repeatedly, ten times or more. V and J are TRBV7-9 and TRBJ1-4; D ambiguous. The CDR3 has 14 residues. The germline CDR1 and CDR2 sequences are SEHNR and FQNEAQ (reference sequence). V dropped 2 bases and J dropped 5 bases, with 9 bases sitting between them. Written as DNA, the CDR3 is TGTGCCAGCAGCTTACGTCAGATGAATGAAAAACTGTTTTTT. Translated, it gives CASSLRQMNEKLFF.

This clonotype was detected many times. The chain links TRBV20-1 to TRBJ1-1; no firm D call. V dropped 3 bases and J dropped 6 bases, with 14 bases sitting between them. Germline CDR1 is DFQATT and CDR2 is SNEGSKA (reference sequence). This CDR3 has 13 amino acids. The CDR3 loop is CSARRDEGSEAFF. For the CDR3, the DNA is TGCAGTGCTAGGAGAGATGAGGGCTCTGAAGCTTTCTTT.

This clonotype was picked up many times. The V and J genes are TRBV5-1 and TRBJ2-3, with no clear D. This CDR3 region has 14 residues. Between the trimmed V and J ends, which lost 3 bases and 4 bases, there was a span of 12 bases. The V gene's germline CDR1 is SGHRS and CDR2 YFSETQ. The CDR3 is CASSWPHEADTQYF. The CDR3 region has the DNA TGCGCCAGCAGCTGGCCTCACGAAGCAGATACGCAGTATTTT. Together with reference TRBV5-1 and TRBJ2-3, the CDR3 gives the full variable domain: KAGVTQTPRYLIKTRGQQVTLSCSPISGHRSVSWYQQTPGQGLQFLFEYFSETQRNKGNFPGRFSGRQFSNSRSEMNVSTLELGDSALYLCASSWPHEADTQYFGPGTRLTVL.

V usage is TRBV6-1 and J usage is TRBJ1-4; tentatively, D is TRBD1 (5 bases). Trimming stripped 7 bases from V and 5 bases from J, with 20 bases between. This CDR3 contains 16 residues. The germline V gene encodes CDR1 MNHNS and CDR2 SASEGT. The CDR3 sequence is CASNPTSGRPNEKLFF. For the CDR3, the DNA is TGTGCCAGCAATCCTACCTCGGGACGGCCAAATGAAAAACTGTTTTTT.

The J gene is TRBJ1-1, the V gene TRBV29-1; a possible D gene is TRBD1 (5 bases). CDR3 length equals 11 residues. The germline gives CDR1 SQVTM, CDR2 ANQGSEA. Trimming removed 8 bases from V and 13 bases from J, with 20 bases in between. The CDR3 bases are TGCAGCCCCGAGGGGTCCCCCGGCGGTTTCTTT. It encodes CSPEGSPGGFF.

CDR3 in amino acids: CASSPSPSRKYGYTF. In DNA form, the CDR3 reads TGTGCCAGCAGCCCCTCCCCGAGTCGGAAATATGGCTACACCTTC. The chain uses TRBV27 and TRBJ1-2; D is unclear. Germline V gene lookup returns CDR1 MNHEY and CDR2 SMNVEV (reference sequence). Deletions cut 6 bases from V and 5 bases from J, with 19 bases between. The CDR3 has 15 residues.

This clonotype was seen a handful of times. This chain's CDR3 is CAIQGAVNEQYF. CDR3 in DNA: TGTGCCATCCAGGGGGCGGTCAACGAGCAGTACTTC. The rearrangement joins TRBV6-1 to TRBJ2-7; 8 bases are a match to TRBD1. The CDR3 is made up of 12 amino acids. With V trimmed by 10 bases and J by 5 bases, 7 bases remained unmatched. CDR1 is MNHNS, CDR2 SASEGT, per germline.

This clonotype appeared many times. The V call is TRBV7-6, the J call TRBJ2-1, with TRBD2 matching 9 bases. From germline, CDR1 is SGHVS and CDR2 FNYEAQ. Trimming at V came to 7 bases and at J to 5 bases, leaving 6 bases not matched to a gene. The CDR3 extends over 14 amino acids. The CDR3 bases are TGTGCCAGCACCGTTAGCGGGGGTGACAATGAGCAGTTCTTC. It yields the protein CASTVSGGDNEQFF.

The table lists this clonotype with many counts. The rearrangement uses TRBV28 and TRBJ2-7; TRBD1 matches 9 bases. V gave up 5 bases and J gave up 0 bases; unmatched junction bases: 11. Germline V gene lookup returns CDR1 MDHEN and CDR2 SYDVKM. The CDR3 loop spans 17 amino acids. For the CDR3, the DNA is TGTGCCAGCAGTCCAACCCGGACAGGGGTCCTCTCCTACGAGCAGTACTTC. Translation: CASSPTRTGVLSYEQYF.

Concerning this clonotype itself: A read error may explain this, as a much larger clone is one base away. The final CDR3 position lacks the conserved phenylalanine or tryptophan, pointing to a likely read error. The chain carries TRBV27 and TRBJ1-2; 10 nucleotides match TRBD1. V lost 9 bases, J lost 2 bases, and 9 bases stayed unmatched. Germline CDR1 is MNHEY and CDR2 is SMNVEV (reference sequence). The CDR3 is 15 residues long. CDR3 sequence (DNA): TGTGCCAGTAAACATAAGGACAGGGGGAACTATGGCTACACCCTC. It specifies CASKHKDRGNYGYTL.

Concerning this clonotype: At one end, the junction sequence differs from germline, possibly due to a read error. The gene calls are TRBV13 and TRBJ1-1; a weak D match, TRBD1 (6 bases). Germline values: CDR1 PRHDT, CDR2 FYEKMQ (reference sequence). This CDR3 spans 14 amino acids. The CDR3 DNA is TGTGCCAGCAGCTTAACCCAGGGGAACCCTGAAGCTTTCTTT. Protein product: CASSLTQGNPEAFF.

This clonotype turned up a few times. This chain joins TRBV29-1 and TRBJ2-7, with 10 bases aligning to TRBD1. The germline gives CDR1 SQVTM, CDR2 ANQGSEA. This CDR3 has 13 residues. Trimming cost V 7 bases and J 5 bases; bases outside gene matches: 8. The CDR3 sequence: CSGRTGGLDEQYF. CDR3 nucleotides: TGCAGCGGACGGACAGGGGGTTTGGACGAGCAGTACTTC.

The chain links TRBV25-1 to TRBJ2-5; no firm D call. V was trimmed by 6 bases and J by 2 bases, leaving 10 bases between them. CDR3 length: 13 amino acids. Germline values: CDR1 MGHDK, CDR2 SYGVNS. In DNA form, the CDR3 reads TGTGCCAGCAGGAGTAGTCTTCAAGAGACCCAGTACTTC. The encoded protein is CASRSSLQETQYF.

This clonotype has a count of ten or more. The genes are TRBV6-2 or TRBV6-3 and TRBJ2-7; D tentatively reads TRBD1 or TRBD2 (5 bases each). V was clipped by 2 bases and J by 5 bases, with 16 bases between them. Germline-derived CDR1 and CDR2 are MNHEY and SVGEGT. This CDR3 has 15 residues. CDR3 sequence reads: CASSYGAGRVNEQYF. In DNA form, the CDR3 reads TGTGCCAGCAGTTACGGGGCAGGGAGAGTGAACGAGCAGTACTTC.

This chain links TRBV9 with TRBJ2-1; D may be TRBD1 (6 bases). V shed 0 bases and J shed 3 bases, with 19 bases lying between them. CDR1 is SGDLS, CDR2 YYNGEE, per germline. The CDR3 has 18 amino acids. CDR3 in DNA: TGTGCCAGCAGCGTAGCGGTGGGGGCAGCGGACCTCTACAATGAGCAGTTCTTC. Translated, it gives CASSVAVGAADLYNEQFF.

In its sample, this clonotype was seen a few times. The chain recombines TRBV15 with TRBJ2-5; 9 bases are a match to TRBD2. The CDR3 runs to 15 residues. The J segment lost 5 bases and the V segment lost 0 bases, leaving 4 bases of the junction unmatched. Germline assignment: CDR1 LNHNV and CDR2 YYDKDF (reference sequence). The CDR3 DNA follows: TGTGCCACCAGCAGAGAAGCGGGGGGTTGGGAGACCCAGTACTTC. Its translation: CATSREAGGWETQYF.

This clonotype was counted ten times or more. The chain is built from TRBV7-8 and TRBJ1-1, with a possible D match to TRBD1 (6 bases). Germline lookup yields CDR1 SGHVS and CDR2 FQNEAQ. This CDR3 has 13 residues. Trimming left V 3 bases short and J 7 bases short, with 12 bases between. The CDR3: CASSFQGHSEAFF. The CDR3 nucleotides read TGTGCCAGCAGCTTCCAGGGACACAGTGAAGCTTTCTTT.

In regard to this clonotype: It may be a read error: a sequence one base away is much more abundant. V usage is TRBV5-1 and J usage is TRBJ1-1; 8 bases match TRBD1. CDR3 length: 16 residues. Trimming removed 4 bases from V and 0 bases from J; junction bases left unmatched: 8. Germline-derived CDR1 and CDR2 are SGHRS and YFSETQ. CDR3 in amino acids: CASSPETGVLNTEAFF. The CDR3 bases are TGCGCCAGCAGCCCCGAGACAGGGGTCTTGAACACTGAAGCTTTCTTT.

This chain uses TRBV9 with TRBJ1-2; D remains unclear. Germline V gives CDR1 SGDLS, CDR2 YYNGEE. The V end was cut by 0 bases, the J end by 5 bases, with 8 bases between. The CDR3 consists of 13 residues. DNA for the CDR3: TGTGCCAGCAGCGTAGCGGCTGGGTATGGCTACACCTTC. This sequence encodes CASSVAAGYGYTF.

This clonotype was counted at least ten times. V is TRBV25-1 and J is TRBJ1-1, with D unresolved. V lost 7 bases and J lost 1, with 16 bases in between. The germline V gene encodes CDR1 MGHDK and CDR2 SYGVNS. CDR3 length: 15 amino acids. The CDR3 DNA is TGTGCCAGCAACGAAGGGTCGGGATCGAACACTGAAGCTTTCTTT. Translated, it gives CASNEGSGSNTEAFF.

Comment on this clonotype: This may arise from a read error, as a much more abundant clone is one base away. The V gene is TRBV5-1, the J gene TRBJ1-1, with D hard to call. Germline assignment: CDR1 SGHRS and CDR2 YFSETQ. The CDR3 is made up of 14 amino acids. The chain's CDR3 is CTSSGDHMNTEAFF. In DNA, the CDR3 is TGCACCAGCAGCGGGGATCACATGAACACTGAAGCTTTCTTT.

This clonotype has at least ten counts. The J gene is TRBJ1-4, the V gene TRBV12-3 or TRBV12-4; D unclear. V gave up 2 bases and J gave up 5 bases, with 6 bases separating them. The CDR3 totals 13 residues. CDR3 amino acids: CASSLRTNEKLFF. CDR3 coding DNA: TGTGCCAGCAGTTTACGTACGAATGAAAAACTGTTTTTT.